One sample yielded the 7 T cell receptor beta chains listed below, sequenced in a study of blood T cell repertoires in COVID-19. Here immunoSEQ multiplex PCR was the method, and the copy in TCRdb shows in-frame clones only, minus some. The sample yields approximately 220,000 clones, 85% seen once. Sequencing was carried out using peripheral blood. The source of these receptors is a man in his fifties or sixties who had recovered from COVID-19.

Only one count was recorded for this clone. The CDR3 DNA follows: TGTGCCACCAGCAGAGATTTACTTCGTGAAAAACTGTTTTTT. This sequence encodes CATSRDLLREKLFF. V is TRBV15 and J is TRBJ1-4; no clear D. The CDR3 runs to 14 residues. Trimming cost V 0 bases and J 7 bases, with 9 bases left between them. CDR1 and CDR2 from the germline V gene are LNHNV and YYDKDF (reference sequence).

The rearrangement uses TRBV7-2 and TRBJ2-6; maybe TRBD1 (5 bases). The CDR3 is 16 amino acids. V lost 5 bases and J 3 bases, leaving 14 bases between the germline ends. The germline V gene encodes CDR1 SGHTA and CDR2 FQGNSA. CDR3: CASSLQGTSGANVLTF. Written as DNA, the CDR3 is TGTGCCAGCAGCCTGCAGGGAACGAGTGGGGCCAACGTCCTGACTTTC.

This sequence joins TRBV28 and TRBJ2-1; TRBD2 aligns across 12 bases. The CDR3 has 16 residues. From germline, CDR1 is MDHEN and CDR2 SYDVKM. The J segment lost 7 bases and the V segment lost 0 bases, leaving 4 bases of the junction unmatched. The CDR3 protein is CASSLWTSGRDNEQFF. Here the CDR3 DNA reads TGTGCCAGCAGTTTATGGACTAGCGGGAGAGATAATGAGCAGTTCTTC.

V gene TRBV29-1 combines with J gene TRBJ2-1; perhaps TRBD2 as D (6 bases). The CDR3 is 14 residues long. Germline lookup yields CDR1 SQVTM and CDR2 ANQGSEA. The V gene lost 6 bases and the J gene lost 4 bases, with 16 bases spanning the gap. CDR3 loop: CSVRDSGMYNEQFF. The CDR3 DNA follows: TGCAGCGTCCGGGACTCCGGAATGTACAATGAGCAGTTCTTC.

The V call is TRBV7-6, the J call TRBJ2-7; 8 nucleotides agree with TRBD2. The CDR3 is 16 amino acids. J was trimmed by 2 bases and V by 1 base; bases with no gene match: 7. CDR1 is SGHVS and CDR2 is FNYEAQ in the germline V gene. CDR3 sequence: CASSLGSGGGPYEQYF. The DNA for the CDR3 is TGTGCCAGCAGCTTAGGTTCCGGGGGGGGACCCTACGAGCAGTACTTC.

The V and J genes are TRBV15 and TRBJ1-1; 12 nucleotides line up with TRBD1. The trim removed 0 bases at V and 0 bases at J, leaving 5 bases unmatched. The germline CDR1 and CDR2 sequences are LNHNV and YYDKDF (reference sequence). The CDR3 is made up of 18 amino acids. The CDR3, as DNA: TGTGCCACCAGCAGAGATAAGGGGACAGGGGGCTTGAACACTGAAGCTTTCTTT. This sequence encodes CATSRDKGTGGLNTEAFF.

The sample holds one count of this clone. The V and J genes are TRBV28 and TRBJ2-7, with 10 bases fitting TRBD1. This CDR3 spans 15 amino acids. Germline V CDR1 and CDR2: MDHEN, SYDVKM. The V and J ends lost 5 bases and 3 bases, in that order; junction bases with no gene match: 7. The CDR3 DNA follows: TGTGCCAGCAGTGCCCCGGGGACAGGGGTCTACGAGCAGTACTTC. It encodes CASSAPGTGVYEQYF.